One and the same sample provided the 15 T cell receptor beta chains below, sequenced in a study of T cell responses to AZD1222 COVID-19 vaccine. TCRdb keeps only in-frame clones here, not all; method: immunoSEQ multiplex PCR. The table includes about 64,000 clones, about 90% detected once. The sample here was peripheral blood, taken 28 days after the second dose of the MenACWY control vaccine. These receptors all stem from an adult who received the MenACWY meningococcal vaccine as a control.

The V and J genes are TRBV19 and TRBJ1-1; D perhaps matches TRBD1 (5 bases). In germline, CDR1 is LNHDA, CDR2 SQIVND (reference sequence). The V gene lost 3 bases and the J gene lost 2 bases, with 10 bases spanning the gap. The CDR3 runs to 14 residues. CDR3 amino acids: CASSIQGLNTEAFF. The CDR3 region has the DNA TGTGCCAGTAGTATTCAGGGTTTAAACACTGAAGCTTTCTTT. Supplemented by reference TRBV19 and TRBJ1-1, the full variable domain reads DGGITQSPKYLFRKEGQNVTLSCEQNLNHDAMYWYRQDPGQGLRLIYYSQIVNDFQKGDIAEGYSVSREKKESFPLTVTSAQKNPTAFYLCASSIQGLNTEAFFGQGTRLTVV.

V usage is TRBV28 and J usage is TRBJ1-3; D not certain. The CDR3 has 16 amino acids. From germline, CDR1 is MDHEN and CDR2 SYDVKM. V lost 2 bases to trimming and J lost 0 bases, with 11 bases between them. CDR3 nucleotides: TGTGCCAGCAGTTTAAGCGCCAGGCTCTCTGGAAACACCATATATTTT. Protein sequence: CASSLSARLSGNTIYF.

The chain is built from TRBV7-3 and TRBJ2-5, with TRBD2 identical over 10 bases. Per germline, CDR1 SGHTA and CDR2 FQGTGA. J gave up 5 bases and V 1 base, and 16 bases lay outside the gene matches. The CDR3 spans 19 residues. CDR3 residues: CASSLNPRLAGPQGETQYF. The DNA for the CDR3 is TGTGCCAGCAGCTTAAACCCCAGACTAGCGGGCCCCCAAGGGGAGACCCAGTACTTC.

The rearrangement links TRBV5-1 to TRBJ2-1, with 10 nucleotides matching TRBD2. With V trimmed by 5 bases and J by 8 bases, 4 bases remained unmatched. Germline-derived CDR1 and CDR2 are SGHRS and YFSETQ. This CDR3 has 13 residues. The CDR3 region has the DNA TGCGCCAGCAGGAGCGGGAGGGGGGATGAGCAGTTCTTC. Translation gives CASRSGRGDEQFF.

The chain combines TRBV2 with TRBJ2-5; D unresolved. Deletions cut 4 bases from V and 2 bases from J, with 8 bases between. CDR3 length: 13 amino acids. Germline V gene sequence: CDR1 SNHLY, CDR2 FYNNEI. CDR3 loop: CASSGSEQETQYF. The CDR3 nucleotides read TGTGCCAGCAGTGGATCGGAACAAGAGACCCAGTACTTC. The full variable domain, with the rest looked up from reference TRBV2 and TRBJ2-5, is EPEVTQTPSHQVTQMGQEVILRCVPISNHLYFYWYRQILGQKVEFLVSFYNNEISEKSEIFDDQFSVERPDGSNFTLKIRSTKLEDSAMYFCASSGSEQETQYFGPGTRLLVL.

The chain couples TRBV19 to TRBJ2-3, with a possible D match to TRBD2 (5 bases). Trimming removed 3 bases at V and 0 bases at J, with 10 bases between. CDR3 length equals 15 residues. The germline gives CDR1 LNHDA, CDR2 SQIVND (reference sequence). In nucleotides, the CDR3 is TGTGCCAGTAGTATCGGAGGACCAAGCACAGATACGCAGTATTTT. Protein sequence: CASSIGGPSTDTQYF.

V usage is TRBV14 and J usage is TRBJ1-3; tentative D call: TRBD1 (5 bases). Germline values: CDR1 SGHDN, CDR2 FVKESK. The V end lost 4 bases, the J end lost 8 bases, and 9 bases lay between the germline ends. The CDR3 totals 12 residues. The CDR3 sequence: CASSLRGYTIYF. DNA for the CDR3: TGTGCCAGCAGCCTTCGGGGCTACACCATATATTTT.

The V and J genes are TRBV27 and TRBJ1-2; 9 positions agree with TRBD1. Germline CDR1 MNHEY, CDR2 SMNVEV (reference sequence). V gave up 6 bases and J gave up 12 bases; unmatched junction bases: 11. The CDR3 spans 13 residues. The CDR3 coding sequence is TGTGCCAGCAGGGGGCATGGACAGGGGTTGAACACCTTC. Encoded protein: CASRGHGQGLNTF.

The chain uses TRBV6-2 or TRBV6-3 and TRBJ2-7, with D possibly being TRBD1 (5 bases). The CDR3 consists of 14 residues. Trimming cost V 5 bases and J 3 bases, with 14 bases left between them. In germline, CDR1 is MNHEY, CDR2 SVGEGT. As DNA, the CDR3 is TGTGCCAGCAGTCTGGAGACGACAGTCTACGAGCAGTACTTC. Residues: CASSLETTVYEQYF.

The rearrangement uses TRBV28 and TRBJ2-7; no firm D call. The ends were cut back, 10 bases at V and 2 bases at J, with 18 bases in the middle. The CDR3 totals 14 residues. From germline, CDR1 is MDHEN and CDR2 SYDVKM. The CDR3 loop reads CATTHAQDAYEQYF. The CDR3 DNA sequence: TGTGCCACGACCCACGCGCAGGACGCCTACGAGCAGTACTTC.

This chain links TRBV25-1 with TRBJ2-2; the D is unclear. Germline values: CDR1 MGHDK, CDR2 SYGVNS. With 6 bases removed from V and 3 bases from J, the gap between germline ends came to 11 bases. CDR3 size: 14 residues. Here the CDR3 DNA reads TGTGCCAGCAGCGGGTTTGGCGACACCGGGGAGCTGTTTTTT. Protein product: CASSGFGDTGELFF. The entire variable domain, with the rest obtained from reference TRBV25-1 and TRBJ2-2, is as follows: EADIYQTPRYLVIGTGKKITLECSQTMGHDKMYWYQQDPGMELHLIHYSYGVNSTEKGDLSSESTVSRIRTEHFPLTLESARPSHTSQYLCASSGFGDTGELFFGEGSRLTVL.

This chain links TRBV6-5 with TRBJ2-3, with D perhaps matching TRBD1 (6 bases). The CDR3 consists of 14 residues. Trimming stripped 5 bases from V and 0 bases from J, with 9 bases between. Germline CDR1 MNHEY, CDR2 SVGAGI. The CDR3 DNA follows: TGTGCCAGCAGTCCCGGGACAAGCACAGATACGCAGTATTTT. Translating it yields CASSPGTSTDTQYF.

V is TRBV7-9 and J is TRBJ1-2, with D perhaps matching TRBD1 (6 bases). Germline loops: CDR1 SEHNR, CDR2 FQNEAQ (reference sequence). The V end lost 5 bases, the J end lost 5 bases, and 15 bases lay between the germline ends. The CDR3 is 14 residues long. CDR3 loop: CASSPGQQSYGYTF. DNA for the CDR3: TGTGCCAGCAGCCCTGGACAGCAGAGTTATGGCTACACCTTC. Supplemented by reference TRBV7-9 and TRBJ1-2, the full variable domain reads DTGVSQNPRHKITKRGQNVTFRCDPISEHNRLYWYRQTLGQGPEFLTYFQNEAQLEKSRLLSDRFSAERPKGSFSTLEIQRTEQGDSAMYLCASSPGQQSYGYTFGSGTRLTVV.

The rearrangement uses TRBV9 and TRBJ2-3; 9 bases align to TRBD2. The junction had 11 bases not matched to a gene; V was cut back by 3 bases and J by 3 bases. The length of the CDR3 is 17 residues. The germline CDR1 and CDR2 sequences are SGDLS and YYNGEE. CDR3: CASSEPQGSGSTDTQYF. The CDR3 DNA follows: TGTGCCAGCAGCGAGCCCCAGGGTAGCGGGAGTACAGATACGCAGTATTTT.

The V and J genes are TRBV12-3 or TRBV12-4 and TRBJ2-1, with TRBD1 identical over 10 bases. The CDR3 runs to 12 residues. The junction had 0 bases not matched to a gene; V was cut back by 5 bases and J by 8 bases. The CDR3 DNA sequence: TGTGCCAGCAGTGGGACAGGGGATGAGCAGTTCTTC. Translated: CASSGTGDEQFF.